A single sample gave rise to the 14 T cell receptor beta chains below, sequenced in a study of OX40 agonist ivuxolimab in advanced cancers. Sequenced by immunoSEQ multiplex PCR; TCRdb stores in-frame clones only, minus some. Among around 50,000 clones, just over 90% were seen once, and the ten largest hold over 9.5%. The input for sequencing was CD4+ or CD8+ T cells sorted from blood, taken in a trial of the OX40 agonist ivuxolimab. The receptors originated from an adult with an advanced solid tumor such as melanoma, head and neck, liver or kidney cancer.

The rearrangement uses TRBV28 and TRBJ2-3; TRBD1 agrees at 8 bases. Germline CDR1 is MDHEN and CDR2 is SYDVKM. The length of the CDR3 is 15 residues. The V segment lost 3 bases and the J segment 5 bases; nucleotides outside the gene matches: 7. The CDR3 region is CASSFPGGDGDTQYF. For the CDR3, the DNA is TGTGCCAGCAGTTTTCCAGGGGGCGATGGAGATACGCAGTATTTT. Variable domain in full (rest from reference TRBV28 and TRBJ2-3): DVKVTQSSRYLVKRTGEKVFLECVQDMDHENMFWYRQDPGLGLRLIYFSYDVKMKEKGDIPEGYSVSREKKERFSLILESASTNQTSMYLCASSFPGGDGDTQYFGPGTRLTVL.

This chain connects TRBV7-8 to TRBJ1-2, with D possibly being TRBD1 (5 bases). The V end lost 4 bases, the J end lost 1 base, and 13 bases lay between the germline ends. The V gene's germline CDR1 is SGHVS and CDR2 FQNEAQ. The CDR3 is 15 amino acids. In DNA, the CDR3 is TGTGCCAGCAGCTCATTGCAAGGGGATAACTATGGCTACACCTTC. This sequence encodes CASSSLQGDNYGYTF.

The V gene is TRBV10-1, the J gene TRBJ2-1; D may be TRBD2 (6 bases). Trimming shortened V by 10 bases and J by 8 bases, and 15 bases separated the two germline ends. This CDR3 has 12 residues. The V gene's germline CDR1 is WNHNN and CDR2 SYGVQD (reference sequence). CDR3 loop: CAISAGTDEQFF. The CDR3 nucleotides read TGCGCCATCTCCGCGGGAACGGATGAGCAGTTCTTC.

This chain joins TRBV6-6 and TRBJ2-1; 9 bases are a match to TRBD1. Germline V gene lookup returns CDR1 MNHNY and CDR2 SVGAGI (reference sequence). The J segment lost 1 base and the V segment lost 5 bases, leaving 6 bases of the junction unmatched. The CDR3 contains 16 residues. The CDR3 spells CASSNTGGTSYNEQFF. For the CDR3, the DNA is TGTGCCAGCAGTAACACAGGGGGCACGTCCTACAATGAGCAGTTCTTC.

The sample holds one count of this clone. Since no conserved phenylalanine or tryptophan closes the CDR3, a read error is the likely cause. This chain connects TRBV7-2 to TRBJ1-2, with 7 positions matching TRBD1. From germline, CDR1 is SGHTA and CDR2 FQGNSA. V lost 5 bases and J lost 4; bases outside the gene matches: 10. The CDR3 is made up of 15 amino acids. The CDR3 is CASSLQWGQIYGYTL. CDR3 bases: TGTGCCAGCAGCCTACAATGGGGACAGATCTATGGCTACACCCTC.

Concerning this clone: An end of the junction differs from the germline gene, which may be a read error. J is TRBJ1-1 and V is TRBV7-7, with D unresolved. The CDR3 is 13 residues long. Per the germline V gene, CDR1 is SSHAT and CDR2 is FNYEAQ (reference sequence). Written as DNA, the CDR3 is TGTGCTAGCAGCTTAGATCCGAACACTGAAGCTTTCTTT. It encodes CASSLDPNTEAFF.

The chain combines TRBV2 with TRBJ2-7, with D possibly TRBD2 on 6 matching bases. Germline CDR1 is SNHLY and CDR2 is FYNNEI. This CDR3 is 15 amino acids long. Trimming removed 6 bases at V and 1 base at J, with 16 bases between. In DNA form, the CDR3 reads TGTGCCAGCAGAGGGGAGGACTTTTATTCCTACGAGCAGTACTTC. It is translated as CASRGEDFYSYEQYF. Based on the CDR3 plus reference TRBV2 and TRBJ2-7, the full variable domain is EPEVTQTPSHQVTQMGQEVILRCVPISNHLYFYWYRQILGQKVEFLVSFYNNEISEKSEIFDDQFSVERPDGSNFTLKIRSTKLEDSAMYFCASRGEDFYSYEQYFGPGTRLTVT.

The gene calls are TRBV18 and TRBJ1-5; D is perhaps TRBD1 (6 bases). The CDR3 is 14 amino acids. Germline values: CDR1 KGHSH, CDR2 LQKENI. Trimming pared 2 bases from V and 5 bases from J, leaving 10 bases between. CDR3 residues: CASSPGGGDQPQHF. The CDR3 bases are TGTGCCAGCTCACCAGGGGGCGGAGATCAGCCCCAGCATTTT.

For this clone: Other DNA sequences from this sample encode an identical CDR3 as well. V usage is TRBV9 and J usage is TRBJ2-3; D is perhaps TRBD2 (7 bases). With 0 bases removed from V and 6 bases from J, the gap between germline ends came to 17 bases. There are 16 residues in the CDR3. Germline V gene sequence: CDR1 SGDLS, CDR2 YYNGEE. CDR3 residues: CASSVGRGGAGDTQYF. DNA of the CDR3: TGTGCCAGCAGCGTAGGTCGAGGGGGGGCGGGGGATACGCAGTATTTT.

The chain joins TRBV2 to TRBJ2-3; a possible D gene is TRBD2 (5 bases). Germline values: CDR1 SNHLY, CDR2 FYNNEI. Between the trimmed V and J ends, which lost 6 bases and 3 bases, there was a span of 7 bases. The CDR3 extends over 12 amino acids. CDR3 protein: CASSRTTDTQYF. CDR3 nucleotides: TGTGCCAGCAGCAGGACTACAGATACGCAGTATTTT.

This rearrangement joins TRBV5-1 to TRBJ1-4; unclear D gene. V dropped 0 bases and J dropped 11 bases, with 11 bases sitting between them. The CDR3 spans 13 residues. The germline gives CDR1 SGHRS, CDR2 YFSETQ. CDR3 protein: CASSLDEATKLFF. Written as DNA, the CDR3 is TGCGCCAGCAGCTTGGATGAGGCAACCAAACTGTTTTTT.

Worth noting for this clone: Distinct nucleotide sequences in the sample also encode this CDR3. V usage is TRBV2 and J usage is TRBJ2-3; D gene uncertain. The ends were cut back, 4 bases at V and 0 bases at J, with 2 bases in the middle. The germline gives CDR1 SNHLY, CDR2 FYNNEI. This CDR3 is built from 12 residues. The CDR3 DNA reads as TGTGCCAGCAGTGTAAGCACAGATACGCAGTATTTT. Its protein is CASSVSTDTQYF.

V gene TRBV2 combines with J gene TRBJ2-3; 10 bases are a match to TRBD2. V lost 5 bases to trimming and J lost 8 bases; unmatched junction nucleotides: 10. The CDR3 has 15 residues. Germline V gene lookup returns CDR1 SNHLY and CDR2 FYNNEI. The CDR3 bases are TGTGCCAGCAGTCGGCTAGCGGGGGACCTGGGTACGCAGTATTTT. Translating it yields CASSRLAGDLGTQYF.

V gene TRBV7-2 combines with J gene TRBJ2-1; TRBD2 agrees at 8 bases. From germline, CDR1 is SGHTA and CDR2 FQGNSA. The CDR3 has 15 residues. V was pared by 0 bases and J by 9 bases, with 7 bases of the junction left unmatched. DNA for the CDR3: TGTGCCAGCAGCTTAGCGATGCCTCTAGCGGGTGAGCAGTTCTTC. Its translation is CASSLAMPLAGEQFF.